These 15 T cell receptor beta chains originate from one sample sequenced in a study of cytomegalovirus exposure and HLA in healthy donors. Use of 60 Vbeta and 13 Jbeta primers characterized the PCR. The method was immunoSEQ multiplex PCR; TCRdb's version includes in-frame clones alone and lacks a portion of them. Of about 87,000 clones in the sample, 74% are singletons; the top ten hold more than 20%. The sequencing sample was made of PBMCs. The origin of the receptors is a man under 40 in good health and CMV-seropositive.

The chain links TRBV2 to TRBJ2-1; 7 nucleotides align to TRBD2. This CDR3 is built from 13 residues. Germline CDR1 reads SNHLY; CDR2 reads FYNNEI. V was clipped by 9 bases and J by 6 bases; unmatched bases: 8. CDR3 region: CASQRESGNEQFF. The DNA for the CDR3 is TGTGCCAGTCAGCGGGAATCGGGCAATGAGCAGTTCTTC.

Concerning this clone: Other DNA sequences of this sample code for an identical CDR3. V usage is TRBV4-1 and J usage is TRBJ2-7; 11 bases are shared with TRBD2. CDR1 and CDR2 (germline): MGHRA, YSYEKL. The V and J ends lost 4 bases and 0 bases, in that order; junction bases with no gene match: 5. This CDR3 has 16 amino acids. CDR3 region: CASSLSGTSGSYEQYF. The CDR3 DNA is TGCGCCAGCAGCCTCTCCGGGACTAGCGGCTCCTACGAGCAGTACTTC.

The genes are TRBV5-6 and TRBJ1-4, with a weak D call TRBD1 (6 bases). CDR1 and CDR2 from the germline V gene are SGHDT and YYEEEE. Trimming pared 7 bases from V and 7 bases from J, leaving 11 bases between. The CDR3 has 12 amino acids. The CDR3 sequence is CASGRGSEKLFF. CDR3 nucleotides: TGTGCCAGCGGCAGGGGAAGTGAAAAACTGTTTTTT.

The chain couples TRBV6-6 to TRBJ1-4, with D possibly TRBD1 on 6 matching bases. The CDR3 has 13 amino acids. Germline-derived CDR1 and CDR2 are MNHNY and SVGAGI (reference sequence). Trimming shortened V by 8 bases and J by 8 bases, and 15 bases separated the two germline ends. CDR3: CASGTGSEEKLFF. CDR3 nucleotides: TGTGCCAGCGGAACAGGGTCGGAGGAAAAACTGTTTTTT.

This clone has just a few counts. The chain employs TRBV9 and TRBJ1-4, with D unresolved. The V end was cut by 0 bases, the J end by 8 bases, with 14 bases between. This CDR3 has 15 amino acids. Germline CDR1 is SGDLS and CDR2 is YYNGEE. CDR3 residues: CASSVGALSSEKLFF. The CDR3 nucleotides read TGTGCCAGCAGCGTAGGGGCCCTCAGCTCCGAAAAACTGTTTTTT.

With regard to this clone: Other DNA variants within this sample encode the same CDR3. The V and J genes are TRBV5-1 and TRBJ1-1; TRBD1 agrees at 9 bases. This CDR3 is built from 12 residues. Germline V gives CDR1 SGHRS, CDR2 YFSETQ. J was trimmed by 5 bases and V by 4 bases; bases with no gene match: 0. The CDR3 reads CASSGTGTEAFF. The CDR3 DNA follows: TGCGCCAGCAGCGGGACAGGGACTGAAGCTTTCTTT.

The chain uses TRBV7-9 and TRBJ1-2, with D unresolved. Germline CDR1 reads SEHNR; CDR2 reads FQNEAQ (reference sequence). Deletions cut 1 base from V and 2 bases from J, with 11 bases between. The CDR3 runs 15 residues. DNA for the CDR3: TGTGCCAGCAGCTTAGAGTGGGAGAGCAACTATGGCTACACCTTC. Translating gives CASSLEWESNYGYTF. Full variable domain (missing parts from reference TRBV7-9 and TRBJ1-2): DTGVSQNPRHKITKRGQNVTFRCDPISEHNRLYWYRQTLGQGPEFLTYFQNEAQLEKSRLLSDRFSAERPKGSFSTLEIQRTEQGDSAMYLCASSLEWESNYGYTFGSGTRLTVV.

This chain connects TRBV6-6 to TRBJ1-1, with D maybe TRBD1 (6 bases). CDR1 is MNHNY, CDR2 SVGAGI, per germline (reference sequence). The V end was cut by 9 bases, the J end by 3 bases, with 8 bases between. The length of the CDR3 is 11 residues. The DNA for the CDR3 is TGTGCCAGTCCAGGGGACACTGAAGCTTTCTTT. It translates to CASPGDTEAFF.

With regard to this clone: At one end the junction does not follow the germline gene, possibly because of a read error. CDR3 DNA sequence: TGTGCTAGCAGCTTAGGAACTAGCGGGGTAGAAGAGACCCAGTACTTC. Translation: CASSLGTSGVEETQYF. This sequence joins TRBV7-7 and TRBJ2-5, with 10 bases identical to TRBD2. This CDR3 region has 16 residues. CDR1 and CDR2 from the germline V gene are SSHAT and FNYEAQ (reference sequence).

The chain is built from TRBV7-3 and TRBJ2-5; 11 bases agree with TRBD2. V gave up 4 bases and J gave up 3 bases; unmatched junction bases: 4. In germline, CDR1 is SGHTA, CDR2 FQGTGA. The CDR3 has 15 residues. CDR3 DNA sequence: TGTGCCAGCAGCTCCATGGGACTAGCGGAAGAGACCCAGTACTTC. This sequence encodes CASSSMGLAEETQYF.

The rearrangement joins TRBV6-1 to TRBJ2-7, with 10 nucleotides matching TRBD2. Per the germline V gene, CDR1 is MNHNS and CDR2 is SASEGT. With 7 bases clipped from V and 0 bases from J, the junction kept 6 bases outside the gene matches. The CDR3 length is 15 residues. CDR3 in amino acids: CASNRAGGISYEQYF. The CDR3, as DNA: TGTGCCAGCAATCGAGCGGGGGGGATCTCCTACGAGCAGTACTTC.

V gene TRBV6-6 combines with J gene TRBJ1-4; no firm D call. Trimming cost V 2 bases and J 3 bases, with 7 bases left between them. CDR1 MNHNY and CDR2 SVGAGI come from the germline V gene (reference sequence). This CDR3 spans 14 amino acids. The CDR3 DNA reads TGTGCCAGCAGTTACGGCAGGTCTAATGAAAAACTGTTTTTT. Translating it yields CASSYGRSNEKLFF.

The chain links TRBV30 to TRBJ2-7, with 9 bases fitting TRBD1. This CDR3 is built from 14 residues. Germline V gives CDR1 GTSNPN, CDR2 SVGIG (reference sequence). V was clipped by 0 bases and J by 4 bases; unmatched bases: 4. CDR3 sequence: CAWSVGTGRYEQYF. CDR3 coding DNA: TGTGCCTGGAGTGTAGGGACAGGGAGGTACGAGCAGTACTTC.

The J gene is TRBJ1-1, the V gene TRBV6-5; unclear D gene. Trimming cost V 0 bases and J 2 bases, with 7 bases left between them. The CDR3 length is 14 residues. Germline V gene data show CDR1 as MNHEY and CDR2 as SVGAGI. The CDR3 DNA reads TGTGCCAGCAGTTACTCGAGAGGAAACACTGAAGCTTTCTTT. Translation: CASSYSRGNTEAFF.

The rearrangement joins TRBV5-1 to TRBJ2-6; TRBD1 is a possible D gene (5 bases). V lost 4 bases to trimming and J lost 0 bases, with 14 bases between them. CDR3 length: 17 amino acids. CDR1 and CDR2 from the germline V gene are SGHRS and YFSETQ. The CDR3 nucleotides read TGCGCCAGCAGCGAACAACAGGTCCGCTCTGGGGCCAACGTCCTGACTTTC. It codes for CASSEQQVRSGANVLTF.